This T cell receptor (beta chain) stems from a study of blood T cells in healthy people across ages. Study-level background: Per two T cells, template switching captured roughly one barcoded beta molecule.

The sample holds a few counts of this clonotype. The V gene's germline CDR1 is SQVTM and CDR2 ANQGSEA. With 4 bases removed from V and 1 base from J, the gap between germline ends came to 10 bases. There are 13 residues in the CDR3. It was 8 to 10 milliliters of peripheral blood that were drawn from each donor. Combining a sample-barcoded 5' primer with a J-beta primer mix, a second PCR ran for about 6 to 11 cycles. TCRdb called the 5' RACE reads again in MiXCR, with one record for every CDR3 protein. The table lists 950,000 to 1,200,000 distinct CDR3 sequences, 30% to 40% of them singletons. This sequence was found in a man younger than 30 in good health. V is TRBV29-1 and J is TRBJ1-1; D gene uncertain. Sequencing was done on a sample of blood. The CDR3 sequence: CSVVPSKNTEAFF. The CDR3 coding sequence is TGCAGCGTTGTCCCCTCAAAGAACACTGAAGCTTTCTTT.